A selection of T cell receptor beta chains follows, all from one sample in a study of graft-versus-host responses after intestinal transplantation. The protocol was immunoSEQ multiplex PCR, while the TCRdb copy is restricted to in-frame clones and leaves out a portion. The sample records over 45,000 clones, almost 95% being singletons. These receptors' targets are unknown. This specimen was unstimulated CD4+ T cells sorted from spleen or lymph node cells, taken before transplant. The receptors were sampled from a human donor who was the organ donor for an intestinal transplant. Each CDR3 is given with its conserved first and last residue. The D gene is left open where the match is weak. Some rows have no size entry. The others give once, few or many, or a class for an expanded clone.

cdr3_nt	cdr3_aa	clone_size	j_call	v_call	d_call
TGTGCCAGCAGCTTAGCGCTGAGCGGGGGGGCTGTCACAGATACGCAGTATTTT	CASSLALSGGAVTDTQYF	.	TRBJ2-3	TRBV7-2	TRBD2
TGTGCCAGCTCACCGACCCGGGACAGGCCAGGGTTCTTC	CASSPTRDRPGFF	few	TRBJ2-1	TRBV18	TRBD1
TGTGCCAGCAGCCCTCCACCGGGACAGGGCCGTATGAACACTGAAGCTTTCTTT	CASSPPPGQGRMNTEAFF	.	TRBJ1-1	TRBV7-9	TRBD1
TGTGCCAGCAGCTTAGCCAGCGGGGGGGCCTACACCGGGGAGCTGTTTTTT	CASSLASGGAYTGELFF	.	TRBJ2-2	TRBV11-2	TRBD2
TGTGCCAGCAGTGAAGCCCATAGCGGGGGGGTCCCCTCTTACAATGAGCAGTTCTTC	CASSEAHSGGVPSYNEQFF	.	TRBJ2-1	TRBV6-1	TRBD2
TGTGCCATCAGTGATAAGGGACAAACCTACGAGCAGTACTTC	CAISDKGQTYEQYF	.	TRBJ2-7	TRBV10-3	.
TGTGCCAGTAGTATAAGGCAGGGGTTTGACGAGACCCAGTACTTC	CASSIRQGFDETQYF	.	TRBJ2-5	TRBV19	.
TGTGCCAGTAGCCCTCCCTCGGGACTAGCGGACAATGAGCAGTTCTTC	CASSPPSGLADNEQFF	.	TRBJ2-1	TRBV19	TRBD2
TGTGCCAGCAGTTCGGGACTCGGAGGGGTTGATACGCAGTATTTT	CASSSGLGGVDTQYF	.	TRBJ2-3	TRBV6-5	.
TGCGCCAGCAGCCCGCAGGGGGCTCGGGGTGAGCAGTACTTC	CASSPQGARGEQYF	.	TRBJ2-7	TRBV4-1	TRBD1
TGTGCCAGCAGCCCGAGGACTAGCGGCGGGGAGCTGTTTTTT	CASSPRTSGGELFF	.	TRBJ2-2	TRBV7-3	TRBD2
TGCGCCACCCGGACTAGCGGGGGGGCTGGTGAGCAGTTCTTC	CATRTSGGAGEQFF	.	TRBJ2-1	TRBV10-2	TRBD2
TGTGCCAGCAGTGAATTCCCGGCTAGCGGGGGGGTCACCGGGGAGCTGTTTTTT	CASSEFPASGGVTGELFF	few	TRBJ2-2	TRBV2	TRBD2
TGTGCCAGCAGCTTATCTAGTTACAATGAGCAGTTCTTC	CASSLSSYNEQFF	.	TRBJ2-1	TRBV7-3	.
TGTGCCATCAGGGGGGGGTCCCAACTAAACGAGCAGTACTTC	CAIRGGSQLNEQYF	few	TRBJ2-7	TRBV10-3	TRBD2
TGTGCCAGCAGCTTAGATAGGACACCAGCCCGATCATACTTC	CASSLDRTPARSYF	few	TRBJ2-7	TRBV7-2	.
TGCGCCAGCAGCCCTTCGACAGGGTCGAACACCGGGGAGCTGTTTTTT	CASSPSTGSNTGELFF	.	TRBJ2-2	TRBV5-1	TRBD1
TGTGCCAGCCGAAGGGCCGGACGGGTCGGCGAGCAGTACTTC	CASRRAGRVGEQYF	.	TRBJ2-7	TRBV5-6	.
TGTGCCAGCAGTTTATTGGCGGGGCCAGATACGCAGTATTTT	CASSLLAGPDTQYF	once	TRBJ2-3	TRBV27	.
TGTGCCAGCAGCTTGGGGACAGGAAACACCATATATTTT	CASSLGTGNTIYF	.	TRBJ1-3	TRBV7-9	.
TGCAGCGTTTACCCACCAAACGGGGGCGGAGAGACCCAGTACTTC	CSVYPPNGGGETQYF	.	TRBJ2-5	TRBV29-1	.
TGTGCCAGCAGGGCCGACATCTACAATGAGCAGTTCTTC	CASRADIYNEQFF	.	TRBJ2-1	TRBV7-3	.
TGTGCCAGCAGCCCGGGACAAGCGAACACCGGGGAGCTGTTTTTT	CASSPGQANTGELFF	.	TRBJ2-2	TRBV5-6	.
TGTGCCAGCAGTGAAGGGGGGGGCAATCAGCCCCAGCATTTT	CASSEGGGNQPQHF	.	TRBJ1-5	TRBV6-1	.
TGTGCCAGCAGCTTGAAGAGGGGGGGGCGGGGCGAGCAGTACTTC	CASSLKRGGRGEQYF	.	TRBJ2-7	TRBV5-4	.
TGTGCCAGCAGCCTCACAGGGGATCAGCCCCAGCATTTT	CASSLTGDQPQHF	once	TRBJ1-5	TRBV7-6	TRBD1
TGCGCCAGCAGCTCTGCCTACGAGCAGTACTTC	CASSSAYEQYF	.	TRBJ2-7	TRBV5-1	.
TGTGCCATCAGTGGTGGAATGTATGGCAATCAGCCCCAGCATTTT	CAISGGMYGNQPQHF	.	TRBJ1-5	TRBV10-3	.
TGTGCCAGCAGCTCAAGGGGGGCTAATGAAAAACTGTTTTTT	CASSSRGANEKLFF	.	TRBJ1-4	TRBV5-6	.
TGCGCCAGCACCCCCGTCGGACAGGGCATTGGGGAGACCCAGTACTTC	CASTPVGQGIGETQYF	.	TRBJ2-5	TRBV5-1	TRBD1
TGTGCCAGCAGCAATAAGTCCGGGACGTCCGACTCTGGAAACACCATATATTTT	CASSNKSGTSDSGNTIYF	.	TRBJ1-3	TRBV21-1	.
TGTGCCAGCAGCGCCAGCGCCTCCTACAATGAGCAGTTCTTC	CASSASASYNEQFF	.	TRBJ2-1	TRBV9	.
TGTGCCAGCAGCTTAGTTACTAAGGGTGAAGCTTTCTTT	CASSLVTKGEAFF	.	TRBJ1-1	TRBV7-2	.
TGCGCCAGCAGCCAAGCCGTTTTGAGGGGGGGCACAGATACGCAGTATTTT	CASSQAVLRGGTDTQYF	.	TRBJ2-3	TRBV4-1	.
TGTGCCAGTAGTAACTCGCGGGGGGGCAACTACGAGCAGTACTTC	CASSNSRGGNYEQYF	.	TRBJ2-7	TRBV19	TRBD2
TGCGCCAGCAGCCAAGATGAGGGGGCGAAGAATGGCTACACCTTC	CASSQDEGAKNGYTF	.	TRBJ1-2	TRBV4-3	TRBD1
TGTGCCAGCAGCTTACCTAGCGAAGAGACCCAGTACTTC	CASSLPSEETQYF	.	TRBJ2-5	TRBV5-5	.
TGCGCCAGCAGCTTGGCCGGGACAGGGACCTACGAGCAGTACTTC	CASSLAGTGTYEQYF	.	TRBJ2-7	TRBV5-1	TRBD1
TGTGCCAGCAGCTTAGTAGGGGGCGCGGTATCACCCCTCCACTTT	CASSLVGGAVSPLHF	.	TRBJ1-6	TRBV7-8	TRBD1
TGTGCCAGCAGTTACAACACAGATACGCAGTATTTT	CASSYNTDTQYF	.	TRBJ2-3	TRBV6-5	.
TGTGCCAGCAGCTCACAAGGCACAGATACGCAGTATTTT	CASSSQGTDTQYF	.	TRBJ2-3	TRBV7-3	.
TGTGCCAGCAGCCAATCGGACAGGGCGACAGATACGCAGTATTTT	CASSQSDRATDTQYF	once	TRBJ2-3	TRBV4-2	TRBD1
TGTGCCAGCAGCGTAGGCTCGGGCGGGGGAACAGATACGCAGTATTTT	CASSVGSGGGTDTQYF	.	TRBJ2-3	TRBV9	TRBD2
TGTGCCAGAAGCTCGTACAGCACAACTAATGAAAAACTGTTTTTT	CARSSYSTTNEKLFF	.	TRBJ1-4	TRBV5-3	.
TGTGCCAGCTCCCGGAAAGGGGATATGGAGCCCCAGCATTTT	CASSRKGDMEPQHF	.	TRBJ1-5	TRBV18	.
TGTGCCAGCGGGCGACAGGGGTCAGATACGCAGTATTTT	CASGRQGSDTQYF	.	TRBJ2-3	TRBV7-2	TRBD1
TGTGCCAGCAGCTTAGTGGGGGCGGGCACTGAAGCTTTCTTT	CASSLVGAGTEAFF	once	TRBJ1-1	TRBV7-2	.
TGTGCCAGCACCTCTACGGGCGGGACGCAGTATTTT	CASTSTGGTQYF	.	TRBJ2-3	TRBV6-5	.
TGTGCCAGCAGTTACGGCGGGACTAACTATGGCTACACCTTC	CASSYGGTNYGYTF	.	TRBJ1-2	TRBV6-9	.
TGTGCCAGCAGCGGACGTATTGGAAACACCATATATTTT	CASSGRIGNTIYF	.	TRBJ1-3	TRBV4-2	.
TGTGCCAGCAGTTACTCGATTCCGGATTCACCCCTCCACTTT	CASSYSIPDSPLHF	.	TRBJ1-6	TRBV6-5	.